A selection of T cell receptor beta chains follows, all from one sample in a study of blood T cell repertoires in COVID-19. Method: immunoSEQ multiplex PCR; TCRdb's copy keeps in-frame clones and lacks some. The sample shows about 120,000 clones, roughly 85% of them seen only once. Sequencing was done on a sample of peripheral blood. Receptor source: a middle-aged man with acute or convalescent COVID-19. Each CDR3 is given with its conserved first and last residue. The order of the fields is D gene, V gene, CDR3 length, J gene, CDR3 protein, CDR3 DNA. The D gene is left open where the match is weak.

>.|TRBV19|12|TRBJ1-5
CAGGRGLQPQHF
TGTGCCGGCGGGAGGGGTTTACAGCCCCAGCATTTT
>TRBD1|TRBV7-9|15|TRBJ2-3
CASSWGQGASDTQYF
TGTGCCAGCAGCTGGGGACAGGGGGCCTCAGATACGCAGTATTTT
>TRBD2|TRBV5-1|15|TRBJ2-3
CASSGAGGHADTQYF
TGCGCCAGCAGTGGAGCGGGGGGCCACGCAGATACGCAGTATTTT
>TRBD2|TRBV13|16|TRBJ2-1
CASSLGLVAGDDEQFF
TGTGCCAGCAGCTTAGGCCTGGTAGCGGGAGACGATGAGCAGTTCTTC
>TRBD2|TRBV6-2/TRBV6-3|16|TRBJ2-3
CASSPGLAGGTDTQYF
TGTGCCAGCAGTCCAGGTTTAGCGGGGGGCACAGATACGCAGTATTTT
>.|TRBV20-1|14|TRBJ1-2
CSASRAGVLYGYTF
TGCAGTGCTAGTCGGGCAGGGGTGCTCTATGGCTACACCTTC
>TRBD2|TRBV7-6|15|TRBJ2-1
CASSLPGRRDNEQFF
TGTGCCAGCAGCTTACCCGGGAGGAGGGACAATGAGCAGTTCTTC
>.|TRBV4-1|14|TRBJ1-5
CASSQAGINQPQHF
TGCGCCAGCAGCCAAGCAGGGATCAATCAGCCCCAGCATTTT
>.|TRBV30|11|TRBJ2-1
CAWSVGGEQFF
TGTGCCTGGAGTGTGGGGGGTGAGCAGTTCTTC
>TRBD2|TRBV3-1/TRBV3-2|16|TRBJ2-3
CASSPMGGLATDTQYF
TGTGCCAGCAGCCCAATGGGGGGACTAGCGACAGATACGCAGTATTTT
>.|TRBV5-8|14|TRBJ1-3
CASSRTGYGNTIYF
TGTGCCAGCAGCCGTACAGGGTACGGAAACACCATATATTTT
>.|TRBV4-1|13|TRBJ2-7
CASSLPDYYEQYF
TGCGCCAGCAGCCTGCCGGACTACTACGAGCAGTACTTC
>.|TRBV6-1|14|TRBJ2-1
CASSEEDRLTEQFF
TGTGCCAGCAGTGAAGAGGACAGATTGACTGAGCAGTTCTTC
>.|TRBV10-2|14|TRBJ2-1
CASSRSNYHNEQFF
TGCGCCAGCAGCCGGAGTAACTATCACAATGAGCAGTTCTTC
>TRBD1|TRBV2|14|TRBJ1-2
CASSLRGRGYGYTF
TGTGCCAGCAGTTTGAGGGGGCGCGGCTATGGCTACACCTTC
>.|TRBV19|13|TRBJ1-5
CASLRDINQPQHF
TGTGCCAGTCTCCGGGACATCAATCAGCCCCAGCATTTT